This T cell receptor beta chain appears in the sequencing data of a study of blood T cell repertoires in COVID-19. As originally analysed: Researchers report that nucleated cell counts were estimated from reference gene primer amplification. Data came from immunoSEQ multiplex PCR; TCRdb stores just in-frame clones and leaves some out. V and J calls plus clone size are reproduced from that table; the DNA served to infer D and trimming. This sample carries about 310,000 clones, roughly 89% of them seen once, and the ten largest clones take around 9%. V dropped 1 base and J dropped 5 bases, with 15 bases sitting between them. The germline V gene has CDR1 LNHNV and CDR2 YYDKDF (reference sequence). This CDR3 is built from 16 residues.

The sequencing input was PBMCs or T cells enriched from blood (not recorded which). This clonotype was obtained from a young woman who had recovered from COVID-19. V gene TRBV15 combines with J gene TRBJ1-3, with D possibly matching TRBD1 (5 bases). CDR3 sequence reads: CATSRGYVQGRNTIYF. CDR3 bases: TGTGCCACCAGCAGAGGATACGTGCAGGGCCGAAACACCATATATTTT.